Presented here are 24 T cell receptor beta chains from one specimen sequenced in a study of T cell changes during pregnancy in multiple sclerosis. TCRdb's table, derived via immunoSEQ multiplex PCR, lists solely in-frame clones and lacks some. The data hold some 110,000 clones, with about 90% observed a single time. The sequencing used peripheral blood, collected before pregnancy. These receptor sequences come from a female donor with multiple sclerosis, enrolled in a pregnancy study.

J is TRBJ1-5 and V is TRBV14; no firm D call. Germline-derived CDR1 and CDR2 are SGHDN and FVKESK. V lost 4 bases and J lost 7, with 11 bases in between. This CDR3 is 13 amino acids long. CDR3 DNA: TGTGCCAGCAGCCCCGGGGTTAAGCAGCCCCAGCATTTT. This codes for CASSPGVKQPQHF.

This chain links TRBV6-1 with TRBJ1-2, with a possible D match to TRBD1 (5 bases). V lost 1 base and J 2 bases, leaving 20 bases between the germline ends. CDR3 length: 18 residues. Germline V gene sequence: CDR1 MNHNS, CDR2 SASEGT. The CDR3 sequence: CASSEEMYRRTLNYGYTF. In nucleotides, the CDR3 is TGTGCCAGCAGTGAAGAAATGTACAGGAGAACGCTAAACTATGGCTACACCTTC.

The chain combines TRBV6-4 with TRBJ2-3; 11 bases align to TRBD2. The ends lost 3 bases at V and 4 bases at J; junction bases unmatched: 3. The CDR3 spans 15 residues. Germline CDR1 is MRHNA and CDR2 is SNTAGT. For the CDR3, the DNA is TGTGCCAGCAGTGAGCTAGCGGGAGGCTCAGATACGCAGTATTTT. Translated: CASSELAGGSDTQYF.

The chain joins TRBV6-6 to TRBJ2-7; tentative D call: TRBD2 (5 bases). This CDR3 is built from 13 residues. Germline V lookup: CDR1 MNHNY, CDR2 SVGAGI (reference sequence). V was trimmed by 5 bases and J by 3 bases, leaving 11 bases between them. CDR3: CASSKGRDYEQYF. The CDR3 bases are TGTGCCAGCAGTAAAGGGAGAGACTACGAGCAGTACTTC.

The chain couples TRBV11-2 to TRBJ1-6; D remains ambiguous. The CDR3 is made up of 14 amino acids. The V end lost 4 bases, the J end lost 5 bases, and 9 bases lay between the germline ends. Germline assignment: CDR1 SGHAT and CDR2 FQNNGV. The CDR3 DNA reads TGTGCCAGCAGCTCGCACCAGAATAATTCACCCCTCCACTTT. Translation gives CASSSHQNNSPLHF. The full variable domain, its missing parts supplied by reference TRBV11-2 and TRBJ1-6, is EAGVAQSPRYKIIEKRQSVAFWCNPISGHATLYWYQQILGQGPKLLIQFQNNGVVDDSQLPKDRFSAERLKGVDSTLKIQPAKLEDSAVYLCASSSHQNNSPLHFGNGTRLTVT.

The CDR3 DNA follows: TGTGCCAGCAGTTCCCCGGGACAGGGGAACTACGAGCAGTACTTC. Its protein is CASSSPGQGNYEQYF. The genes are TRBV28 and TRBJ2-7; 10 bases agree with TRBD1. This CDR3 contains 15 residues. Germline V gene data show CDR1 as MDHEN and CDR2 as SYDVKM. V dropped 4 bases and J dropped 3; count of bases not matched to a gene: 6.

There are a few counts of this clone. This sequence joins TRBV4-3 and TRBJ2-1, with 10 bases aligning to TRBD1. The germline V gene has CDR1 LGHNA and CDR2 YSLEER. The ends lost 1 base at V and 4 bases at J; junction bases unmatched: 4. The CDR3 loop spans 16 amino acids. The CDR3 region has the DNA TGCGCCAGCAGCCAAGGGGACAGGGGCCCATACAATGAGCAGTTCTTC. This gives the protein CASSQGDRGPYNEQFF.

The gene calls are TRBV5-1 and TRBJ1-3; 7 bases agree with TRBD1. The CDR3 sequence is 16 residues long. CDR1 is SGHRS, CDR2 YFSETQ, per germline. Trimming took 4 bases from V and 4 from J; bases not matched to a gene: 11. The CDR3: CASSPDRQGGGNTIYF. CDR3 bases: TGCGCCAGCAGCCCTGACCGACAGGGCGGGGGAAACACCATATATTTT.

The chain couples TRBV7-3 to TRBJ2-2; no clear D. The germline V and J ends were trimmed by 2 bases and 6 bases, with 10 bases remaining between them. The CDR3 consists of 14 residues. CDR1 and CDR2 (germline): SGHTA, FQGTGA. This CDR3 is CASSLAPSSGELFF. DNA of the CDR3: TGTGCCAGCAGCTTAGCGCCAAGCTCCGGGGAGCTGTTTTTT.

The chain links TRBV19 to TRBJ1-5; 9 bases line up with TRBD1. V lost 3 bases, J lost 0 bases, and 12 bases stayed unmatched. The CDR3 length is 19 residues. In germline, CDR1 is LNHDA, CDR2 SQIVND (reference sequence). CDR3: CASSMNRDRDPTSNQPQHF. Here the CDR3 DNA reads TGTGCCAGTAGTATGAACCGGGACAGGGACCCTACTAGCAATCAGCCCCAGCATTTT.

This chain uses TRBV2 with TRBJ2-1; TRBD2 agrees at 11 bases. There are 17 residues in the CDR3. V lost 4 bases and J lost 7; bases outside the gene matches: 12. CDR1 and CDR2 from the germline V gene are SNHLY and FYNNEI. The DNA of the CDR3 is TGTGCCAGCAGTGGGGGTAGCGGGAGGGCCCATGGGAATGAGCAGTTCTTC. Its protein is CASSGGSGRAHGNEQFF.

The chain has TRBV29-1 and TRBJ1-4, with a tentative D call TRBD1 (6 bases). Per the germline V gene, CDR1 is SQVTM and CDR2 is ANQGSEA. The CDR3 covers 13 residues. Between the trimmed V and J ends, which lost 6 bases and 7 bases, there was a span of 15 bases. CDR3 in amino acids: CSVNTGLAEKLFF. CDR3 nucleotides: TGCAGCGTCAATACAGGGTTAGCTGAAAAACTGTTTTTT.

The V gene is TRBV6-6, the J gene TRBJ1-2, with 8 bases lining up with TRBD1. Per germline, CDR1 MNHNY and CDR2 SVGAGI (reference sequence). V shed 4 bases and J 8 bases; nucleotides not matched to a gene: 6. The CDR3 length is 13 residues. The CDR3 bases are TGTGCCAGCAGTTTGGGACAGGCAGGCGGCTACACCTTC. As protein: CASSLGQAGGYTF.

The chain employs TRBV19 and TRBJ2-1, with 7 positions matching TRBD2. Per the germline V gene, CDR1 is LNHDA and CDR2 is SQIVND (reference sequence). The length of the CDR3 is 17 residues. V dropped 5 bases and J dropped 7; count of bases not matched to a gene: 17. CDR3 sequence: CASSPVSTSPSWNEQFF. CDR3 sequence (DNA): TGTGCCAGTAGTCCGGTCTCGACTAGCCCCTCCTGGAATGAGCAGTTCTTC.

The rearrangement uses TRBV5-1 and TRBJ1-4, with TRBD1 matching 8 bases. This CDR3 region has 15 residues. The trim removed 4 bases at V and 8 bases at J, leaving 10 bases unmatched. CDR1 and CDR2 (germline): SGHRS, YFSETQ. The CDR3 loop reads CASSAYRGDEEKLFF. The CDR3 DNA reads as TGCGCCAGCAGCGCCTACAGGGGGGACGAAGAAAAACTGTTTTTT.

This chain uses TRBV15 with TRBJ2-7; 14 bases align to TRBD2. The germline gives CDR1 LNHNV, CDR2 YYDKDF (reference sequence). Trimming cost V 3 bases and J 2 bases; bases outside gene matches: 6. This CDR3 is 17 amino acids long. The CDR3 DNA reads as TGTGCCACCAGCAGCGGACTAGCGGGAGGTACAACCTACGAGCAGTACTTC. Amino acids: CATSSGLAGGTTYEQYF.

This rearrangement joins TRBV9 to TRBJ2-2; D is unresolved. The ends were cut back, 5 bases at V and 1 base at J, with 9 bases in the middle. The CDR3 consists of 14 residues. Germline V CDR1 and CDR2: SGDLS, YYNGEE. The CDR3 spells CASSRLRNTGELFF. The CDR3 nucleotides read TGTGCCAGCAGTCGACTTAGGAACACCGGGGAGCTGTTTTTT.

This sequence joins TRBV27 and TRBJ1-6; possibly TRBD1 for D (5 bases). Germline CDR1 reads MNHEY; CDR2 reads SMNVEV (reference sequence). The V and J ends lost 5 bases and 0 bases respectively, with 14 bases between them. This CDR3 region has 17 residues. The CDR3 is CASSPRQTSSYNSPLHF. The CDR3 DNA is TGTGCCAGCAGTCCCCGACAGACAAGCTCCTATAATTCACCCCTCCACTTT.

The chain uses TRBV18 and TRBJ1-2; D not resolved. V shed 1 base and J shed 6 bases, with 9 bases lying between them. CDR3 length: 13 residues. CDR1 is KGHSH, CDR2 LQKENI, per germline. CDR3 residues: CASSPRQQDGYTF. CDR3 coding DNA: TGTGCCAGCTCACCACGCCAGCAGGATGGCTACACCTTC. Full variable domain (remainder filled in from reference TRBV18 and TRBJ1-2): NAGVMQNPRHLVRRRGQEARLRCSPMKGHSHVYWYRQLPEEGLKFMVYLQKENIIDESGMPKERFSAEFPKEGPSILRIQQVVRGDSAAYFCASSPRQQDGYTFGSGTRLTVV.

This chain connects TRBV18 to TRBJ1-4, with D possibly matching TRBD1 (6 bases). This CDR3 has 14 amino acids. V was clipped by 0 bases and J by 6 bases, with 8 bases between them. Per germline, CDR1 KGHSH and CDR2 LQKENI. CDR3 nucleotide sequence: TGTGCCAGCTCACCACCGGCAGGGGATGAAAAACTGTTTTTT. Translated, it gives CASSPPAGDEKLFF.

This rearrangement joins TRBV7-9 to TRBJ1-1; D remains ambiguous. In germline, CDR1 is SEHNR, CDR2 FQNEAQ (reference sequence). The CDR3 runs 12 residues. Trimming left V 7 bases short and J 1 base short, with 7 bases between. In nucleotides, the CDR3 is TGTGCCAGCAATCCCGGGAACACTGAAGCTTTCTTT. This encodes CASNPGNTEAFF.

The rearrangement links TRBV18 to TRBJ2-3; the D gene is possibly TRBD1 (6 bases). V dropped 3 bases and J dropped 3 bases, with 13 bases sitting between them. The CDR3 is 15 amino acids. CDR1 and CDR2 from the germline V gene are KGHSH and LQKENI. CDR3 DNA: TGTGCCAGCTCACCGGGGCAGGGGAAGACAGATACGCAGTATTTT. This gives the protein CASSPGQGKTDTQYF.

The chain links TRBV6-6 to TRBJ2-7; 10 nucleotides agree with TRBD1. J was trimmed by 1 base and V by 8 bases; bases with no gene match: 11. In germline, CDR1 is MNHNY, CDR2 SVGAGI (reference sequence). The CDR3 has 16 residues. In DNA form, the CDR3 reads TGTGCCAGCGCCCTCGTAGGGACAGGGGAATCCTACGAGCAGTACTTC. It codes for CASALVGTGESYEQYF.

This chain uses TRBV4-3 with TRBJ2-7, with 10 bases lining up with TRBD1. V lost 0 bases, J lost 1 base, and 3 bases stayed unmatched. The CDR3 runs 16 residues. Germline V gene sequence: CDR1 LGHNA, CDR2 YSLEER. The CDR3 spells CASSQERTGGSYEQYF. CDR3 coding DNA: TGCGCCAGCAGCCAAGAAAGGACAGGGGGATCCTACGAGCAGTACTTC.